This T cell receptor (beta chain) came from a study of shared clonotypes between healthy human individuals. Using immunoSEQ multiplex PCR, the repertoire was profiled, and TCRdb retains in-frame clones only, with some absent. This table holds 2.3 million or so clones, approximately 95% found once. This clone was detected once. The CDR3 spans 13 residues. V lost 8 bases, J lost 3 bases, and 11 bases lay in between. Germline CDR1 and CDR2: MDHEN and SYDVKM. Material: naive CD4+ T cells from PBMCs. Indicated subset: CD45RA+ positively selected. The rearrangement links TRBV28 to TRBJ1-5, with a possible D match to TRBD1 (6 bases). The clonotype originates from a man younger than 35 in good health. Some clones in this sample may be carry-over from other donors' samples. CDR3 loop: CASHRDLNQPQHF. The CDR3 nucleotides read TGTGCCAGCCACAGGGATCTCAATCAGCCCCAGCATTTT.